This T cell receptor (beta chain) was captured in a study of a mutant IDH1 vaccine in newly diagnosed glioma. The CDR3 loop spans 15 amino acids. Time point of the sample: week 23, last vaccination. A single vaccine dose contained 300 ug of mutant IDH1 20-mer peptide, and topical imiquimod was used with it. Regarding this clone: Its antigen remains unidentified.

Method: immunoSEQ multiplex PCR; TCRdb's copy keeps in-frame clones and lacks some. The sample records 65,000 or so clones, about 85% being singletons. The chain links TRBV23-1 to TRBJ2-5; maybe TRBD1 (6 bases). The end of the DNA aligns better with TRBJ2-7, so the J call may be wrong. TRBV23-1 is filed as an ORF, its function uncertain. The input for sequencing was PBMCs, taken from a glioma patient whose treatment included an IDH1 peptide vaccine. The receptor's source is a man under 40 with glioma. CDR3 residues: CASSSPGGRGCEQYF. DNA of the CDR3: TGCGCCAGCAGTTCCCCTGGGGGCAGGGGATGCGAGCAGTACTTC.